This TCR beta chain was retrieved from a study of Ad26.COV2.S vaccination and SARS-CoV-2 variants. Regarding treatment: some 20 received Ad26.COV2.S at low or high dose, single or two shots; 5 received placebo; per-sample allocation not given. Each sample was drawn 63 days after the first injection (of vaccine or placebo). In Boston, an adult donor aged 18-55 years took part. Data came from immunoSEQ multiplex PCR; TCRdb stores just in-frame clones and leaves some out. The repertoire holds 400,000 to 500,000 clones, roughly 90% seen once, with about 3.5% in the top ten. The sequencing used peripheral blood, collected in a trial of Ad26.COV2.S vaccine versus placebo. The sequence was collected from a person aged 18-60 years who received the Ad26.COV2.S COVID-19 vaccine or a placebo.

The CDR3 coding sequence is TGTGCCAGCAGCACTAGCAGGGACTTCGCGAACACTGAAGCTTTCTTT. It yields the protein CASSTSRDFANTEAFF. The chain couples TRBV2 to TRBJ1-1; perhaps TRBD1 as D (5 bases). Germline assignment: CDR1 SNHLY and CDR2 FYNNEI. V lost 6 bases to trimming and J lost 1 base, with 18 bases between them. This CDR3 spans 16 amino acids.